The 18 T cell receptor beta chains given below trace back to one sample, sequenced in a study of blood T cell repertoires in COVID-19. The method was immunoSEQ multiplex PCR; TCRdb's version includes in-frame clones alone and lacks a portion of them. The table lists over 600,000 clones, approximately 90% of them singletons. Sequencing was carried out using peripheral blood. Receptor source: a woman aged 18-29 years with acute or convalescent COVID-19.

This clone was detected once. The V gene is TRBV25-1, the J gene TRBJ1-5; TRBD1 matches at 9 bases. Germline CDR1 and CDR2: MGHDK and SYGVNS. Trimming removed 5 bases from V and 4 bases from J; junction bases left unmatched: 3. This CDR3 spans 14 amino acids. CDR3 amino acids: CASSWTGANQPQHF. The CDR3 region has the DNA TGTGCCAGCAGTTGGACAGGGGCTAATCAGCCCCAGCATTTT.

This chain links TRBV6-1 with TRBJ2-7, with D hard to call. The germline V and J ends were trimmed by 3 bases and 1 base, with 7 bases remaining between them. Germline V gene sequence: CDR1 MNHNS, CDR2 SASEGT. The CDR3 runs 13 residues. CDR3 residues: CASSDHESYEQYF. In nucleotides, the CDR3 is TGTGCCAGCAGTGATCACGAGTCCTACGAGCAGTACTTC.

The CDR3 is CAGGESSYNSPLHF. As DNA, the CDR3 is TGCGCCGGGGGGGAGAGCTCCTATAATTCACCCCTCCACTTT. The chain couples TRBV29-1 to TRBJ1-6, with a tentative D call TRBD1 (5 bases). Germline loops: CDR1 SQVTM, CDR2 ANQGSEA. The CDR3 sequence is 14 residues long.

The rearrangement uses TRBV6-5 and TRBJ2-3; D is unresolved. Germline CDR1 MNHEY, CDR2 SVGAGI. This CDR3 comprises 16 residues. V lost 2 bases, J lost 1 base, and 13 bases lay in between. The CDR3 DNA reads TGTGCCAGCAGTTACCCCCGGGTCGTCGGCACAGATACGCAGTATTTT. This gives the protein CASSYPRVVGTDTQYF.

The chain joins TRBV7-9 to TRBJ1-3; D uncertain. Germline V gene data show CDR1 as SEHNR and CDR2 as FQNEAQ (reference sequence). V was clipped by 1 base and J by 8 bases, with 6 bases between them. The CDR3 extends over 12 amino acids. CDR3 in DNA: TGTGCCAGCAGCTTAGAACCGGACACCATATATTTT. Translated: CASSLEPDTIYF.

This chain uses TRBV20-1 with TRBJ2-1; the match to TRBD2 covers 9 bases. The V gene end was trimmed by 3 bases and the J gene end by 4 bases; junction bases not matched to a gene: 7. Germline V gene sequence: CDR1 DFQATT, CDR2 SNEGSKA (reference sequence). The CDR3 runs 15 residues. CDR3 amino acids: CSASPRTSEYNEQFF. The DNA for the CDR3 is TGCAGTGCTAGTCCCCGGACTAGCGAGTACAATGAGCAGTTCTTC.

The chain is built from TRBV6-5 and TRBJ2-5; 10 nucleotides match TRBD1. Germline V gives CDR1 MNHEY, CDR2 SVGAGI. V gave up 7 bases and J gave up 5 bases; unmatched junction bases: 4. This CDR3 has 13 amino acids. The CDR3 sequence: CASMVGQGETQYF. The CDR3, as DNA: TGTGCCAGCATGGTGGGACAGGGGGAGACCCAGTACTTC.

The chain is built from TRBV19 and TRBJ1-2; D gene unclear. Trimming removed 3 bases at V and 0 bases at J, with 11 bases between. Germline V lookup: CDR1 LNHDA, CDR2 SQIVND (reference sequence). CDR3 length: 15 amino acids. The CDR3 region is CASSIGRITNYGYTF. The CDR3 bases are TGTGCCAGTAGTATTGGCAGAATCACTAACTATGGCTACACCTTC.

The CDR3 DNA is TGTGCCAGCAGCAAGGTACCTGAGTTTTGCAATCAGCCCCAGCATTTT. It is translated as CASSKVPEFCNQPQHF. This chain connects TRBV21-1 to TRBJ1-5. TRBV21-1 is listed as a pseudogene. This CDR3 has 16 amino acids.

This clone was observed a single time. The chain is built from TRBV2 and TRBJ1-1, with D maybe TRBD1 (5 bases). The germline V gene encodes CDR1 SNHLY and CDR2 FYNNEI. Between the trimmed V and J ends, which lost 6 bases and 0 bases, there was a span of 17 bases. This CDR3 is built from 16 residues. DNA of the CDR3: TGTGCCAGCAGGGAGGACCGGGGGGGGGTGAACACTGAAGCTTTCTTT. It is translated as CASREDRGGVNTEAFF.

The chain recombines TRBV30 with TRBJ1-5; D gene uncertain. The CDR3 runs to 14 residues. Trimming took off 0 bases at V and 6 bases at J, with 12 bases between the two ends. Germline CDR1 is GTSNPN and CDR2 is SVGIG (reference sequence). CDR3 residues: CAWSVEAGSQPQHF. The CDR3 DNA sequence: TGTGCCTGGAGTGTAGAGGCTGGCAGTCAGCCCCAGCATTTT.

J is TRBJ1-5 and V is TRBV6-2 or TRBV6-3; a possible D gene is TRBD1 (6 bases). CDR1 is MNHEY and CDR2 is SVGEGT in the germline V gene. Trimming stripped 2 bases from V and 1 base from J, with 15 bases between. The CDR3 length is 17 residues. The CDR3 is CASSYLHREGSNQPQHF. In DNA form, the CDR3 reads TGTGCCAGCAGTTACCTCCACAGGGAGGGGAGCAATCAGCCCCAGCATTTT.

The rearrangement uses TRBV5-1 and TRBJ2-1; D is uncertain. Germline CDR1 and CDR2: SGHRS and YFSETQ. Trimming took off 2 bases at V and 6 bases at J, with 6 bases between the two ends. CDR3 size: 12 residues. CDR3 sequence: CASSLVANEQFF. CDR3 nucleotides: TGCGCCAGCAGCTTAGTAGCCAATGAGCAGTTCTTC.

The V and J genes are TRBV27 and TRBJ1-1, with TRBD1 identical over 9 bases. Unmatched junction bases numbered 8, after V lost 3 bases and J lost 6 bases. The length of the CDR3 is 15 residues. Germline V gene lookup returns CDR1 MNHEY and CDR2 SMNVEV (reference sequence). CDR3 protein: CASSFVRDRVAEAFF. CDR3 DNA sequence: TGTGCCAGCAGTTTCGTGCGGGACAGGGTTGCTGAAGCTTTCTTT.

J is TRBJ1-2 and V is TRBV9, with D perhaps TRBD1 (5 bases). The ends were cut back, 6 bases at V and 1 base at J, with 16 bases in the middle. The CDR3 is 15 residues long. Germline CDR1 is SGDLS and CDR2 is YYNGEE. CDR3 amino acids: CASTPGGDGNYGYTF. The CDR3 region has the DNA TGTGCCAGCACCCCGGGGGGGGACGGTAACTATGGCTACACCTTC.

The chain recombines TRBV27 with TRBJ2-3, with TRBD1 identical over 9 bases. The J segment lost 3 bases and the V segment lost 4 bases, leaving 11 bases of the junction unmatched. The CDR3 sequence is 17 residues long. The germline V gene has CDR1 MNHEY and CDR2 SMNVEV (reference sequence). DNA for the CDR3: TGTGCCAGCAGTTCGGCGTATACAGGGGGCATAACAGATACGCAGTATTTT. It specifies CASSSAYTGGITDTQYF.

About this clone: This CDR3 is also generated by other DNA sequences in the sample. The rearrangement uses TRBV20-1 and TRBJ1-1; possible D gene TRBD1, 6 bases. CDR1 DFQATT and CDR2 SNEGSKA come from the germline V gene (reference sequence). This CDR3 contains 11 residues. The V end was cut by 3 bases, the J end by 8 bases, with 10 bases between. CDR3 in amino acids: CSASPGTEAFF. For the CDR3, the DNA is TGCAGTGCTAGCCCGGGGACAGAAGCTTTCTTT.

V and J are TRBV27 and TRBJ2-3; TRBD2 agrees at 8 bases. V was pared by 4 bases and J by 1 base, with 16 bases of the junction left unmatched. This CDR3 is built from 19 residues. Germline CDR1 MNHEY, CDR2 SMNVEV (reference sequence). The CDR3 DNA sequence: TGTGCCAGCAGTTCAGCTGTTGCGGGGGGCCCCTTTCGCACAGATACGCAGTATTTT. Its protein is CASSSAVAGGPFRTDTQYF.